This T cell receptor (beta chain) comes out of a study of cytomegalovirus exposure and HLA in healthy donors. About the research overall: Earlier findings included 117 million unique TCR beta sequences obtained from about 180 million T cells. Notes on the study in general: With later analysis, a missense DCLRE1C variant became linked to TCR beta V- and J-gene trimming. Researchers counted 164 TCR beta chains as cytomegalovirus-associated.

Donors consisted of healthy bone marrow donors. PCR employed 60 Vbeta and 13 Jbeta primers. Repertoires were generated with immunoSEQ multiplex PCR, while TCRdb's copy carries only in-frame clones and drops some. The table records approximately 140,000 clones, roughly four fifths of them present only once. The CDR3 runs 19 residues. The V segment lost 5 bases and the J segment 1 base; nucleotides outside the gene matches: 11. The V gene's germline CDR1 is SEHNR and CDR2 FQNEAQ (reference sequence). This clone has just a few counts. The antigen is undetermined. The V call is TRBV7-9, the J call TRBJ2-1; 13 nucleotides align to TRBD2. Material: PBMCs. This sequence originates from a man aged 18 to 29 in good health and CMV-seropositive. The CDR3 loop reads CASSPRRTSGRSSYNEQFF. In nucleotides, the CDR3 is TGTGCCAGCAGCCCAAGGAGGACTAGCGGGAGATCTTCCTACAATGAGCAGTTCTTC.